The clone carrying this TCR beta chain was observed many times. Its antigen is unknown. Amplified TCR beta CDR3 regions derived from RNA transcripts. A set of HTBI primers served as the primers for a first-round RT-PCR of the TCR CDR3. MiXCR, applied by TCRdb to the multiplex PCR reads, yields one record per CDR3 protein. Of under 450,000 distinct CDR3 sequences listed, about a sixth were seen once; the top ten hold around an eighth. An absence of ophthalmopathy progression within 18 months meant stable Graves' hyperthyroidism. Hyperthyroidism in the patients, aged 18 to 65, was newly diagnosed and under 2 months in duration. Pregnant or lactating patients were excluded, as were those with uncontrolled infection or other autoimmune disease. The sample belongs to a study of T cells in Graves' hyperthyroidism and ophthalmopathy. Study-level findings and limits: Among clonotypes expanded in thyroid above 0.001, most were also found in blood.

The sequence derives from a woman aged 18-29 years with Graves' hyperthyroidism. What was sequenced was blood.

CDR3 amino acids: CSAQTGISGNTIYF. CDR3 DNA sequence: TGCAGTGCCCAAACAGGGATCTCTGGAAACACCATATATTTT. This chain connects TRBV20-1 to TRBJ1-3; possible D gene TRBD1, 6 bases. CDR3 size: 14 residues. V dropped 6 bases and J dropped 0 bases, with 12 bases sitting between them. CDR1 DFQATT and CDR2 SNEGSKA come from the germline V gene (reference sequence).